This is a list of T cell receptor beta chains from one sample in a study of T cells in Graves' hyperthyroidism and ophthalmopathy. TCRdb recomputed calls from the multiplex PCR reads with MiXCR, one row per CDR3 protein. The data hold approximately 100,000 distinct CDR3 sequences, with approximately 42% observed a single time. The sequencing sample was made of peripheral blood or thyroid tissue (not recorded which). The receptor source for this set is a woman between 25 and 40 years old with Graves' hyperthyroidism. Both conserved end residues are part of each CDR3. Fields, in order: clone size, D gene, J gene, V gene, CDR3 DNA, CDR3 protein. D genes are given only for firm matches. Only some rows state a clone size, as once, few, many or a class for expanded clones.

many,-,TRBJ2-3,TRBV12-3/TRBV12-4,TGTGCCAGCAAAGGAGCGGGCACTAGCACAGATACGCAGTATTTT,CASKGAGTSTDTQYF
-,TRBD1,TRBJ1-6,TRBV9,TGTGCCAGCAGCGTTGGGACAGGGGATTCACCCCTCCACTTT,CASSVGTGDSPLHF
many,-,TRBJ2-5,TRBV5-1,TGCGCCAGCAGCCTGTCTCCTAGCACCGAGACCCAGTACTTC,CASSLSPSTETQYF
many,TRBD2,TRBJ2-7,TRBV5-1,TGCGCCAGCAGCTTGTGGGCGGGAGTCCCACTCAGCTCCTACGAGCAGTACTTC,CASSLWAGVPLSSYEQYF
-,-,TRBJ1-1,TRBV24-1,TGTGCCACTATGACAGTAGAAGGAGGCAAAGCTTTCTTT,CATMTVEGGKAFF
-,-,TRBJ2-7,TRBV3-1,TGTGCCAGCAGCCAAAATGTTGGACAGATCTACGAGCAGTACTTC,CASSQNVGQIYEQYF
many,-,TRBJ2-5,TRBV6-5,TGTGCCAGCAGTCCCGAGGAGAGAGAGACCCAGTACTTC,CASSPEERETQYF
many,-,TRBJ1-5,TRBV6-6,TGTGCCAGCAGTTATACGGAGTCTCCTTATAGCAATCAGCCCCAGCATTTT,CASSYTESPYSNQPQHF
many,-,TRBJ1-1,TRBV7-9,TGTGCCAGCAGCGACAGCAACACTGAAGCTTTCTTT,CASSDSNTEAFF
many,-,TRBJ2-5,TRBV7-9,TGTGCCAGCAGCCCGCCTCTAGCGGAGACCCAGTACTTC,CASSPPLAETQYF
-,TRBD1,TRBJ2-5,TRBV20-1,TGCAGTGCCCAGGACAGGGGAGGAGAGACCCAGTGCTTC,CSAQDRGGETQCF
many,-,TRBJ1-2,TRBV5-1,TGCGCCAGCAGCTTGGTGTCGGGGTATGGCTACACCTTC,CASSLVSGYGYTF
many,TRBD1,TRBJ1-5,TRBV9,TGTGCCAGCAGCGCCGATTCGACAGGGAGATATCAGCCCCAGCATTTT,CASSADSTGRYQPQHF
many,-,TRBJ1-1,TRBV28,TGTGCCAGCAGTGCCTCGACGAAAGGGGGGGAGAACACTGAAGCTTTCTTT,CASSASTKGGENTEAFF
many,TRBD1,TRBJ1-6,TRBV27,TGTGCCAGCAGTCCTCCGGACAGGGGTAATTCACCCCTCCACTTT,CASSPPDRGNSPLHF
few,-,TRBJ2-7,TRBV7-8,TGTGCCAGCAGCCTCGGGACACAAAGCTCCTACGAGCAGTACTTC,CASSLGTQSSYEQYF
many,TRBD2,TRBJ2-3,TRBV20-1,TGCAGTGCCAGAGGACTAGCCCAGGGCACAGATACGCAGTATTTT,CSARGLAQGTDTQYF
-,TRBD1,TRBJ1-6,TRBV2,TGTGCCAGCAGTGAATGGGGACAGGGGTTAGGATCACCCCTCCACTTT,CASSEWGQGLGSPLHF
many,-,TRBJ1-2,TRBV7-9,TGTGCCAGCAGCTTAGTACCGGCGAACAACTATGGCTACACCTTC,CASSLVPANNYGYTF
many,TRBD2,TRBJ2-5,TRBV7-2,TGTGCCAGCAGCCCTTCTAGCGGGAGGGCAGGGGAGACCCAGTACTTC,CASSPSSGRAGETQYF
-,TRBD2,TRBJ2-2,TRBV7-9,TGTGCCAGCAATTCACCGAGGGGCGGGAGTACCGGGGAGCTGTTTTTT,CASNSPRGGSTGELFF
-,-,TRBJ1-1,TRBV4-2,TGTGCCAGCAGCCCTCGGGGCGGGATGAACACTGAAGCTTTCTTT,CASSPRGGMNTEAFF
many,-,TRBJ2-6,TRBV30,TGTGCCTGGAGGCCGGGGGTCCTGGTAACGGCTGGGGCCAACGTCCTGACTTTC,CAWRPGVLVTAGANVLTF
-,-,TRBJ1-1,TRBV30,TGTGCCTGGAGGAATCAGGGAAACACTGAAGCTTTCTTT,CAWRNQGNTEAFF
-,TRBD2,TRBJ2-1,TRBV10-3,TGTGCCATCAGTAGGGCTAGCGGTAATGAGCAGTTCTTC,CAISRASGNEQFF
-,-,TRBJ2-7,TRBV7-8,TGTGCCAGCAGCCCCCGGGACGGGTCCTACGAGCAGTACTTC,CASSPRDGSYEQYF
many,-,TRBJ2-6,TRBV20-1,TGCAGTGCTAGAGACGGGGGTTTCTCTGGGGCCAACGTCCTGACTTTC,CSARDGGFSGANVLTF
-,TRBD1,TRBJ1-3,TRBV7-8,TGTGCCAGCAGCTTAGCAGGACAGGGAGGAAACACCATATATTTT,CASSLAGQGGNTIYF
many,TRBD1,TRBJ1-5,TRBV10-3,TGTGCCATCAGTGAGTCAGGCGACAGGGGTGATCAGCCCCAGCATTTT,CAISESGDRGDQPQHF
many,-,TRBJ1-3,TRBV19,TGTGCCAGTAACCTCAGGAGCTCTGGAAACACCATATATTTT,CASNLRSSGNTIYF
-,-,TRBJ2-7,TRBV15,TGTGCCACCAGCCACTACGAGCAGTACTTC,CATSHYEQYF
many,TRBD1,TRBJ2-5,TRBV5-1,TGCGCCAGCAGCAGACAGGGAGAGACCCAGTACTTC,CASSRQGETQYF
-,-,TRBJ2-3,TRBV7-9,TGCGCCAGCAGCTTAATGGGCACAGATACGCAGTACTTT,CASSLMGTDTQYF
many,-,TRBJ1-1,TRBV5-1,TGCGCCAGCAGCTGGTCCGGCTCGGGCACTGAAGCTTTCTTT,CASSWSGSGTEAFF
many,TRBD2,TRBJ2-1,TRBV24-1,TGTGCCACCCAGCGGGAGGGGGCCAATGAGCAGTTCTTC,CATQREGANEQFF
many,-,TRBJ2-6,TRBV7-9,TGTGCCAGCAGCTTGCAGGGAGGGGCCAACGTCCTGACTTTC,CASSLQGGANVLTF
many,-,TRBJ1-6,TRBV27,TGTGCCAGCAGTGCCCGGTCCTTCTATAATTCACCCCTCCACTTT,CASSARSFYNSPLHF
many,TRBD2,TRBJ2-7,TRBV13,TGTGCCAGCAGACTATCTCCCGGGACTAGCGGGAGTTACGAGCAGTACTTC,CASRLSPGTSGSYEQYF
medium-sized,TRBD1,TRBJ1-6,TRBV7-8,TGTGCCAGCAGCTTAGACAGGGGAGGTTCACCCCTCCACTTT,CASSLDRGGSPLHF
many,-,TRBJ2-3,TRBV20-1,TGCAGTGCTAAAGGTCCTCCCACAGATACGCAGTATTTT,CSAKGPPTDTQYF
-,-,TRBJ2-2,TRBV12-3/TRBV12-4,TGTGCCAGCAGTTTCTACACATTAGGCACCGGGGAGCTGTTTTTT,CASSFYTLGTGELFF
many,-,TRBJ1-1,TRBV5-1,TGCGCCAGCAGCTTATGGGGGAACACTGAAGCTTTCTTT,CASSLWGNTEAFF
-,TRBD1,TRBJ2-6,TRBV7-3,TGTGCCAGCAGCAGCGGACAGGGAAGGTCTGGGGCCAACGTCCTGACTTTC,CASSSGQGRSGANVLTF
-,-,TRBJ1-6,TRBV6-5,TGCGCCAGCAGTTGGGGGGCAGGCCCGAATTCACCCCTCCACTTT,CASSWGAGPNSPLHF
few,-,TRBJ2-7,TRBV19,TGTGCCATTCCAGTAATTGGCGAAAGCTACGAGCAGTACTTC,CAIPVIGESYEQYF
few,TRBD2,TRBJ2-3,TRBV5-1,TGCGCCAGCAGCTCCGGACTAGCGGGAGGCCTATACCCGACAGATACGCAGTATTTT,CASSSGLAGGLYPTDTQYF
-,-,TRBJ2-7,TRBV20-1,TGCAGTGTTAGAGGGCCGGGACCCGGGTACGAGCAGTACTTC,CSVRGPGPGYEQYF
many,-,TRBJ2-2,TRBV7-2,TGTGCCAGCAGCCAAGTCAGCAGGATAAACACCGGGGAGCTGTTTTTT,CASSQVSRINTGELFF
-,-,TRBJ1-6,TRBV19,TGTGCCAGTAGCCCTAGGGGCAATTCACCCCTCCACTTT,CASSPRGNSPLHF
many,TRBD1,TRBJ2-7,TRBV11-1,TGTGCCAGCAGCCCAGGACAGGACCTAACCTACGAGCAGTACTTC,CASSPGQDLTYEQYF
-,TRBD1,TRBJ2-5,TRBV20-1,TGCAGTGCCTGGGACAGTGGGGAACGCGAGACCCAGTACTTC,CSAWDSGERETQYF
many,-,TRBJ1-1,TRBV11-2,TGTGCCAGCAGCCAGACAGGTGGTCAGGGCACTGAAGCTTTCTTT,CASSQTGGQGTEAFF
many,TRBD1,TRBJ1-6,TRBV6-6,TGTGCCAGCAGTCCCTTTACCGGGACAGAAGGCGATTCACCCCTCCACTTT,CASSPFTGTEGDSPLHF
-,-,TRBJ1-5,TRBV19,TGTGCCAGTAGTCCCGGACACCTCAATCAGCCCCAGCATTTT,CASSPGHLNQPQHF